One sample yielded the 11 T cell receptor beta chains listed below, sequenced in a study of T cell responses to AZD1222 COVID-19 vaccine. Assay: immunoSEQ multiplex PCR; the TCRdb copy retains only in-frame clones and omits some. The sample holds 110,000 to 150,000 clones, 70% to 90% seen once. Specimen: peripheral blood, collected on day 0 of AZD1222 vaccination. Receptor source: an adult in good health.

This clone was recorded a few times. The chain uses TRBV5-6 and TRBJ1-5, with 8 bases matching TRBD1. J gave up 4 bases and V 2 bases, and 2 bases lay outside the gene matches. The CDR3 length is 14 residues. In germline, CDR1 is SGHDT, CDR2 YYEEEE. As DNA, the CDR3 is TGTGCCAGCAGCTTCACAGGGGGTAATCAGCCCCAGCATTTT. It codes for CASSFTGGNQPQHF.

The CDR3 loop is CASSVVPGGPYEQYF. The DNA of the CDR3 is TGTGCCAGCAGCGTAGTACCGGGAGGACCCTACGAGCAGTACTTC. The chain links TRBV9 to TRBJ2-7; 7 bases line up with TRBD2. This CDR3 region has 15 residues. Trimming removed 0 bases from V and 2 bases from J; junction bases left unmatched: 5. Germline CDR1 and CDR2: SGDLS and YYNGEE.

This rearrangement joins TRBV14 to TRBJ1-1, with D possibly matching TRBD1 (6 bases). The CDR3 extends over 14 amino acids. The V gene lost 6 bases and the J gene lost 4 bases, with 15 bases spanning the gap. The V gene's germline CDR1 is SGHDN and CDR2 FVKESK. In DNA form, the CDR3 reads TGTGCCAGCAGTTTACAGGGAGATCGCACTGAAGCTTTCTTT. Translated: CASSLQGDRTEAFF.

CDR3 DNA sequence: TGCGCCAGCAGCCAAGCCACTAGCCGACGCACAGATACGCAGTATTTT. Translated, it gives CASSQATSRRTDTQYF. V usage is TRBV4-3 and J usage is TRBJ2-3; D is possibly TRBD2 (6 bases). The CDR3 covers 16 residues. The V gene's germline CDR1 is LGHNA and CDR2 YSLEER. Trimming cost V 1 base and J 1 base, with 12 bases left between them.

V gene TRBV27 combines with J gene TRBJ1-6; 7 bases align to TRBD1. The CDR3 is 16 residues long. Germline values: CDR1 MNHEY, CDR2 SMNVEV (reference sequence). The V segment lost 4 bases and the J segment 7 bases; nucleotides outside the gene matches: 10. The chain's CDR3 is CASSSRQGVNNSPLHF. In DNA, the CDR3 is TGTGCCAGCAGTTCCCGACAGGGCGTTAACAATTCACCCCTCCACTTT.

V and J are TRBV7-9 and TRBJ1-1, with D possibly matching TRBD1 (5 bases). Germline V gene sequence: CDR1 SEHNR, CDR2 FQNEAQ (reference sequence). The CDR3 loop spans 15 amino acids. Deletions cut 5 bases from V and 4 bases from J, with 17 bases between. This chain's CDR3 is CASSPSRTGGTEAFF. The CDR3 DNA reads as TGTGCCAGCAGCCCCAGTAGAACAGGAGGCACTGAAGCTTTCTTT.

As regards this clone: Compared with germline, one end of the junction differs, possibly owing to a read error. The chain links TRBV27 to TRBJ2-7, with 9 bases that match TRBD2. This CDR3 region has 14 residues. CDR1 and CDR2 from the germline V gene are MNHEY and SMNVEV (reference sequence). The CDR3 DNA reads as TGTGCCAGCAATTTAGCGGGAGCTGACCGCGAGCAGTACTTC. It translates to CASNLAGADREQYF.

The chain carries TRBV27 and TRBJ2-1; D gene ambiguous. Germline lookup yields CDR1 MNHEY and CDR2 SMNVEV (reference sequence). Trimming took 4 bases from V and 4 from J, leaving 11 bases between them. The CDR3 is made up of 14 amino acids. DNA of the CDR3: TGTGCCAGCAGTTCGGGCTGGGGATACAATGAGCAGTTCTTC. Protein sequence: CASSSGWGYNEQFF.

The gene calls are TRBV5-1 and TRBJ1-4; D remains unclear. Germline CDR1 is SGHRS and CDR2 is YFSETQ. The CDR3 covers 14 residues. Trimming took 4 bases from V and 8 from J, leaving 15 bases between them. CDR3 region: CASSLTHPREKLFF. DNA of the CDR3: TGCGCCAGCAGCCTGACCCACCCAAGGGAAAAACTGTTTTTT.

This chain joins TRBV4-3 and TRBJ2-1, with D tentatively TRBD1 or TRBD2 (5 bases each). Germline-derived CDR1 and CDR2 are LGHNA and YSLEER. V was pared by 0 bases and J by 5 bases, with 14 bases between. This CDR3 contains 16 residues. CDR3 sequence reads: CASSQDRGGVNNEQFF. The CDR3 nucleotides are TGCGCCAGCAGCCAAGATCGTGGGGGAGTAAACAATGAGCAGTTCTTC.

In DNA, the CDR3 is TGTGCCAGCAGTCGACTCGGCGGGGAGACCCAGTACTTC. The encoded protein is CASSRLGGETQYF. V is TRBV2 and J is TRBJ2-5; perhaps TRBD2 as D (5 bases). Trimming pared 5 bases from V and 5 bases from J, leaving 12 bases between. The CDR3 sequence is 13 residues long. Germline V gene lookup returns CDR1 SNHLY and CDR2 FYNNEI.